These 23 T cell receptor beta chains were sequenced from one sample in a study of response to subunit inactivated influenza vaccine. Using its own MiXCR run on the RT-PCR reads, TCRdb lists one record per CDR3 protein. The table lists 400,000 to 650,000 distinct CDR3 sequences, 6.5% to 8% of them singletons, with about an eighth in the top ten. The specimen comprised PBMCs from blood, sampled 23 to 25 months after vaccination. Receptors were obtained from a man aged 45 to 75 who received an inactivated influenza vaccine.

This clonotype was counted at least ten times. The J gene is TRBJ2-3, the V gene TRBV4-2; D is uncertain. Trimming pared 1 base from V and 0 bases from J, leaving 8 bases between. CDR1 LGHNA and CDR2 YNFKEQ come from the germline V gene. The CDR3 sequence is 15 residues long. CDR3 nucleotides: TGTGCCAGCAGCCAAGGGGTGTCTAGCACAGATACGCAGTATTTT. As protein: CASSQGVSSTDTQYF.

At least ten counts were recorded for this clonotype. V usage is TRBV12-3 or TRBV12-4 and J usage is TRBJ2-7; D gene ambiguous. V was pared by 3 bases and J by 2 bases, with 14 bases between. The CDR3 is 15 amino acids. The CDR3 region is CASSFANIPPYEQYF. CDR3 nucleotide sequence: TGTGCCAGCAGTTTTGCGAACATACCCCCCTACGAGCAGTACTTC.

The J gene is TRBJ1-2, the V gene TRBV29-1, with a possible D match to TRBD1 (5 bases). Germline lookup yields CDR1 SQVTM and CDR2 ANQGSEA. V lost 7 bases to trimming and J lost 8 bases, with 11 bases between them. The CDR3 covers 10 residues. The CDR3 loop reads CSAGTGGYTF. The CDR3 region has the DNA TGCAGCGCCGGGACTGGCGGCTACACCTTC.

The CDR3 loop is CASSWTGVNTGELFF. The CDR3 bases are TGTGCCAGTAGTTGGACAGGGGTGAACACCGGGGAGCTGTTTTTT. The gene calls are TRBV19 and TRBJ2-2; 9 nucleotides match TRBD1. The germline V gene encodes CDR1 LNHDA and CDR2 SQIVND (reference sequence). Trimming removed 5 bases from V and 1 base from J; junction bases left unmatched: 2. This CDR3 is built from 15 residues.

This clonotype was seen more than once but under ten times. J is TRBJ2-2 and V is TRBV6-4; TRBD2 matches at 7 bases. Trimming at V came to 4 bases and at J to 4 bases, leaving 3 bases not matched to a gene. CDR1 is MRHNA and CDR2 is SNTAGT in the germline V gene. The CDR3 extends over 14 amino acids. CDR3 sequence reads: CASSAWEGTGELFF. The CDR3 region has the DNA TGTGCCAGCAGTGCCTGGGAGGGCACCGGGGAGCTGTTTTTT.

The V and J genes are TRBV3-1 and TRBJ1-6; D uncertain. The V end was cut by 0 bases, the J end by 9 bases, with 15 bases between. Per germline, CDR1 LGHDT and CDR2 YNNKEL (reference sequence). There are 16 residues in the CDR3. In DNA, the CDR3 is TGTGCCAGCAGCCAAGATCACAATAGCGTGGGTTCACCCCTCCACTTT. Amino acid sequence: CASSQDHNSVGSPLHF.

This clonotype was counted at least ten times. The genes are TRBV18 and TRBJ2-3; D gene uncertain. V lost 2 bases to trimming and J lost 6 bases, with 12 bases between them. CDR1 and CDR2 from the germline V gene are KGHSH and LQKENI. The CDR3 runs 14 residues. The chain's CDR3 is CASSPIPRIDTQYF. The CDR3 nucleotides read TGTGCCAGCTCACCAATCCCGCGTATTGATACGCAGTATTTT.

The chain carries TRBV7-6 and TRBJ2-2; 12 positions agree with TRBD2. Per germline, CDR1 SGHVS and CDR2 FNYEAQ. Trimming cost V 5 bases and J 7 bases; bases outside gene matches: 5. CDR3 length equals 15 residues. This CDR3 is CASSRTSGDLGELFF. The CDR3, as DNA: TGTGCCAGCAGCCGGACTAGCGGGGACCTCGGGGAGCTGTTTTTT.

This clonotype was counted only a few times. The rearrangement links TRBV4-1 to TRBJ2-1; weak D call: TRBD1 (5 bases). There are 16 residues in the CDR3. Germline V gives CDR1 MGHRA, CDR2 YSYEKL. V lost 1 base and J lost 4, with 14 bases in between. The CDR3 DNA is TGCGCCAGCAGCCAAGCGGTCGCAGGGCTGTACAATGAGCAGTTCTTC. Protein: CASSQAVAGLYNEQFF.

The chain has TRBV9 and TRBJ2-1; a weak D match, TRBD2 (6 bases). Trimming left V 2 bases short and J 6 bases short, with 12 bases between. Germline V gene lookup returns CDR1 SGDLS and CDR2 YYNGEE. The CDR3 is 14 residues long. The CDR3 reads CASSVVLASNEQFF. The CDR3 coding sequence is TGTGCCAGCAGCGTCGTCCTAGCGTCCAATGAGCAGTTCTTC. Full variable domain (rest looked up from reference TRBV9 and TRBJ2-1): DSGVTQTPKHLITATGQRVTLRCSPRSGDLSVYWYQQSLDQGLQFLIQYYNGEERAKGNILERFSAQQFPDLHSELNLSSLELGDSALYFCASSVVLASNEQFFGPGTRLTVL.

This clonotype was picked up many times. This CDR3 reads CAIRPGQGNEQFF. The DNA of the CDR3 is TGTGCCATCAGGCCGGGACAGGGGAATGAGCAGTTCTTC. The chain employs TRBV10-3 and TRBJ2-1, with 10 nucleotides matching TRBD1. The V gene end was trimmed by 6 bases and the J gene end by 7 bases; junction bases not matched to a gene: 3. Germline V gene lookup returns CDR1 ENHRY and CDR2 SYGVKD. This CDR3 has 13 amino acids.

The table lists this clonotype with a few counts. V usage is TRBV5-1 and J usage is TRBJ2-1, with D perhaps matching TRBD1 (5 bases). Germline lookup yields CDR1 SGHRS and CDR2 YFSETQ. Trimming cost V 2 bases and J 4 bases, with 13 bases left between them. The CDR3 is 15 amino acids. The CDR3: CASSFGDRSYNEQFF. Written as DNA, the CDR3 is TGCGCCAGCAGCTTTGGTGACAGATCTTACAATGAGCAGTTCTTC.

This clonotype was picked up a small number of times. The rearrangement links TRBV20-1 to TRBJ2-1; TRBD1 agrees at 10 bases. Per germline, CDR1 DFQATT and CDR2 SNEGSKA (reference sequence). CDR3 length: 18 residues. Unmatched junction bases numbered 13, after V lost 2 bases and J lost 3 bases. For the CDR3, the DNA is TGCAGTGCTAGAAATCACGGCTTCGGACAGGGGGACTACAATGAGCAGTTCTTC. Translating it yields CSARNHGFGQGDYNEQFF.

This clonotype was recorded at least ten times. The rearrangement joins TRBV5-1 to TRBJ2-5; the D is unclear. This CDR3 is 13 amino acids long. Looked up from germline, CDR1 is SGHRS and CDR2 is YFSETQ. V lost 1 base to trimming and J lost 2 bases, with 6 bases between them. CDR3 residues: CASSLYRQETQYF. Written as DNA, the CDR3 is TGCGCCAGCAGCTTGTACCGTCAAGAGACCCAGTACTTC.

Written as DNA, the CDR3 is TGTGCCAGCAGCTTGGGGACCCCCCTCAATGAGCAGTTCTTC. This codes for CASSLGTPLNEQFF. This chain uses TRBV5-4 with TRBJ2-1; no reliable D call. Between the trimmed V and J ends, which lost 0 bases and 6 bases, there was a span of 10 bases. The CDR3 covers 14 residues. Germline V gene data show CDR1 as SGHNT and CDR2 as YYREEE (reference sequence).

Many counts were recorded for this clonotype. This chain connects TRBV5-1 to TRBJ2-2; a weak D match, TRBD1 (6 bases). The CDR3 runs to 13 residues. Deletions cut 6 bases from V and 1 base from J, with 7 bases between. CDR1 and CDR2 from the germline V gene are SGHRS and YFSETQ. The CDR3, as DNA: TGCGCCAGCAAACAGGGGAACACCGGGGAGCTGTTTTTT. Encoded protein: CASKQGNTGELFF.

This clonotype was counted at least ten times. The CDR3 nucleotides are TGTGCCAGCAGCTTGAGGGGGCTCTCCTACAATGAGCAGTTCTTC. It specifies CASSLRGLSYNEQFF. This rearrangement joins TRBV11-2 to TRBJ2-1; 7 nucleotides align to TRBD1. The CDR3 contains 15 residues. J was trimmed by 0 bases and V by 3 bases; bases with no gene match: 2. Germline lookup yields CDR1 SGHAT and CDR2 FQNNGV.

The chain is built from TRBV6-2 or TRBV6-3 and TRBJ2-7; 9 bases match TRBD1. The CDR3 is 14 residues long. Germline CDR1 is MNHEY and CDR2 is SVGEGT. Trimming cost V 5 bases and J 4 bases; bases outside gene matches: 6. CDR3 bases: TGTGCCAGCAGTACCGGGACAGGGAGGTACGAGCAGTACTTC. Amino acid sequence: CASSTGTGRYEQYF.

The chain is built from TRBV12-3 or TRBV12-4 and TRBJ2-7; 9 bases are shared with TRBD2. Unmatched junction bases numbered 8, after V lost 4 bases and J lost 1 base. The CDR3 loop spans 16 amino acids. The chain's CDR3 is CASSSPFSGSSYEQYF. The CDR3 DNA sequence: TGTGCCAGCAGTTCCCCCTTTAGCGGGAGTTCCTACGAGCAGTACTTC.

This clonotype was picked up a small number of times. J is TRBJ1-1 and V is TRBV25-1; D remains unclear. The CDR3 length is 13 residues. In germline, CDR1 is MGHDK, CDR2 SYGVNS. Trimming shortened V by 0 bases and J by 9 bases, and 11 bases separated the two germline ends. CDR3 DNA: TGTGCCAGCAGTGAATATTCCGGAGATAAAGCTTTCTTT. Amino acid sequence: CASSEYSGDKAFF.

V is TRBV11-2 and J is TRBJ2-3; D may correspond to TRBD1 or TRBD2 (5 bases each). This CDR3 has 15 amino acids. CDR1 is SGHAT and CDR2 is FQNNGV in the germline V gene. The germline V and J ends were trimmed by 3 bases and 2 bases, with 12 bases remaining between them. CDR3 coding DNA: TGTGCCAGCAGCTTCTGGGACGGACCCACAGATACGCAGTATTTT. It encodes CASSFWDGPTDTQYF.

The chain uses TRBV7-2 and TRBJ2-5; D is possibly TRBD1 (5 bases). The CDR3 has 14 amino acids. The V end was cut by 3 bases, the J end by 4 bases, with 12 bases between. Germline CDR1 is SGHTA and CDR2 is FQGNSA. CDR3 sequence (DNA): TGTGCCAGCAGCTTGCGCAGGGATGGAGAGACCCAGTACTTC. It is translated as CASSLRRDGETQYF.

The table lists this clonotype with a few counts. The chain uses TRBV7-2 and TRBJ2-2; D gene uncertain. This CDR3 comprises 14 residues. Trimming stripped 0 bases from V and 5 bases from J, with 7 bases between. The germline gives CDR1 SGHTA, CDR2 FQGNSA. The CDR3 sequence is CASSLALITGELFF. The CDR3 DNA sequence: TGTGCCAGCAGCTTAGCGCTAATTACCGGGGAGCTGTTTTTT.